This T cell receptor beta chain emerged from a study of cytomegalovirus exposure and HLA in healthy donors. Overall study: Membership in the Caucasian-associated ancestry cluster was found for 75% to 90% of roughly 360 genotyped donors. Findings and limits, study-wide: TCR beta sequences reportedly predicted most subjects' HLA-A and HLA-B alleles accurately. Specific recognition of CMV antigens was confirmed in vitro for a few chains (all CMV-associated).

As regards this clone: What it binds is not known.

Donors counted as nominally healthy when sampled, yet unrecorded immune exposures were likely. PCR amplification relied on 60 Vbeta primers (plus 13 Jbeta primers). The repertoire was sequenced with immunoSEQ multiplex PCR; TCRdb's copy has only in-frame clones and lacks some. Of about 140,000 clones in the sample, roughly two thirds were seen once. With 0 bases removed from V and 0 bases from J, the gap between germline ends came to 7 bases. CDR1 SGHDT and CDR2 YYEEEE come from the germline V gene. The CDR3 consists of 14 residues. Sequences were obtained from PBMCs. The source of this sequence is a male donor in good health and CMV-seronegative. The chain links TRBV5-6 to TRBJ2-7; D not resolved. DNA of the CDR3: TGTGCCAGCAGCTTGGCCCGGAGCTCCTACGAGCAGTACTTC. Residues: CASSLARSSYEQYF.